These 13 T cell receptor beta chains were sequenced from one sample in a study of cytomegalovirus exposure and HLA in healthy donors. PCR was performed using 60 Vbeta and 13 Jbeta primers. Repertoires were generated with immunoSEQ multiplex PCR, while TCRdb's copy carries only in-frame clones and drops some. This sample carries some 180,000 clones, over 70% of them seen once, and the ten largest clones take around 3%. The specimen was PBMCs. These receptors originate from a male donor in good health and CMV-seronegative.

The gene calls are TRBV27 and TRBJ1-1; the match to TRBD1 covers 9 bases. CDR3 length: 14 amino acids. Germline CDR1 is MNHEY and CDR2 is SMNVEV (reference sequence). The trim removed 2 bases at V and 6 bases at J, leaving 4 bases unmatched. The CDR3 nucleotides are TGTGCCAGCAGTTTAAGTTGGACAGGGGCTGAAGCTTTCTTT. Its protein product is CASSLSWTGAEAFF.

This chain connects TRBV11-2 to TRBJ1-5, with 7 bases fitting TRBD1. Germline values: CDR1 SGHAT, CDR2 FQNNGV. The junction had 6 bases not matched to a gene; V was cut back by 1 base and J by 6 bases. The CDR3 has 15 amino acids. The CDR3 sequence: CASSLGQGEGQPQHF. Written as DNA, the CDR3 is TGTGCCAGCAGCTTAGGACAGGGAGAGGGTCAGCCCCAGCATTTT.

The chain couples TRBV7-9 to TRBJ2-7, with 11 bases aligning to TRBD2. The junction had 7 bases not matched to a gene; V was cut back by 9 bases and J by 6 bases. The CDR3 is made up of 13 amino acids. Germline CDR1 reads SEHNR; CDR2 reads FQNEAQ (reference sequence). CDR3 sequence reads: CASRTSGHFEQYF. The DNA for the CDR3 is TGTGCCAGTCGGACTAGCGGGCACTTCGAGCAGTACTTC.

The genes are TRBV19 and TRBJ1-5, with TRBD1 matching 9 bases. Germline V CDR1 and CDR2: LNHDA, SQIVND (reference sequence). This CDR3 contains 13 residues. Trimming cost V 6 bases and J 5 bases; bases outside gene matches: 2. CDR3 bases: TGTGCCAGTAGCGACAGGGGGTATCAGCCCCAGCATTTT. This encodes CASSDRGYQPQHF.

The V and J genes are TRBV19 and TRBJ2-3; 15 nucleotides line up with TRBD2. V dropped 7 bases and J dropped 3; count of bases not matched to a gene: 14. Germline-derived CDR1 and CDR2 are LNHDA and SQIVND (reference sequence). This CDR3 contains 19 residues. In DNA, the CDR3 is TGTGCCAGTACCCCCGGGACTAGCGGGGGGCCGAGTGGAACAGATACGCAGTATTTT. Its translation is CASTPGTSGGPSGTDTQYF.

The rearrangement joins TRBV4-1 to TRBJ2-1; TRBD2 might be the D (6 bases). Germline assignment: CDR1 MGHRA and CDR2 YSYEKL. There are 15 residues in the CDR3. Trimming removed 4 bases from V and 8 bases from J, with 18 bases in between. In nucleotides, the CDR3 is TGCGCCAGCAGCCCCCGAGGGCAGGGAGGTGATGAGCAGTTCTTC. This gives the protein CASSPRGQGGDEQFF.

The chain combines TRBV7-9 with TRBJ1-2; D not resolved. The CDR3 is 12 amino acids. Germline lookup yields CDR1 SEHNR and CDR2 FQNEAQ (reference sequence). The V end was cut by 1 base, the J end by 5 bases, with 5 bases between. The CDR3 loop is CASSLGQYGYTF. The CDR3 DNA follows: TGTGCCAGCAGCTTAGGGCAGTATGGCTACACCTTC.

The chain links TRBV20-1 to TRBJ2-3; unclear D gene. Germline V gives CDR1 DFQATT, CDR2 SNEGSKA (reference sequence). The CDR3 is 10 residues long. Trimming took 6 bases from V and 6 from J, leaving 7 bases between them. The CDR3, as DNA: TGCAGTGCCCTGAGGGATACGCAGTATTTT. This encodes CSALRDTQYF.

The rearrangement links TRBV19 to TRBJ1-1, with TRBD1 as a possible D gene (5 bases). CDR1 is LNHDA, CDR2 SQIVND, per germline (reference sequence). The CDR3 consists of 15 residues. V lost 3 bases to trimming and J lost 4 bases, with 15 bases between them. The CDR3 region is CASSISSGPFTEAFF. The CDR3 nucleotides read TGTGCCAGTAGTATTAGTTCAGGGCCTTTCACTGAAGCTTTCTTT.

The V and J genes are TRBV7-3 and TRBJ1-1; 9 bases fit TRBD1. There are 14 residues in the CDR3. V shed 4 bases and J 5 bases; nucleotides not matched to a gene: 5. Germline lookup yields CDR1 SGHTA and CDR2 FQGTGA. CDR3 sequence reads: CASSYGTGRTEAFF. CDR3 bases: TGTGCCAGCAGCTACGGGACAGGGAGAACTGAAGCTTTCTTT. Variable domain in full (rest from reference TRBV7-3 and TRBJ1-1): GAGVSQTPSNKVTEKGKYVELRCDPISGHTALYWYRQSLGQGPEFLIYFQGTGAADDSGLPNDRFFAVRPEGSVSTLKIQRTERGDSAVYLCASSYGTGRTEAFFGQGTRLTVV.

This rearrangement joins TRBV28 to TRBJ1-2; 12 bases align to TRBD1. Trimming removed 6 bases from V and 4 bases from J; junction bases left unmatched: 12. The CDR3 runs 17 residues. The germline V gene encodes CDR1 MDHEN and CDR2 SYDVKM. CDR3 protein: CASRRPGTGGGGYGYTF. The CDR3 coding sequence is TGTGCCAGCAGACGACCTGGGACAGGGGGCGGTGGCTATGGCTACACCTTC.

The J gene is TRBJ1-5, the V gene TRBV6-1, with TRBD1 identical over 7 bases. V was pared by 11 bases and J by 1 base, with 5 bases of the junction left unmatched. Looked up from germline, CDR1 is MNHNS and CDR2 is SASEGT. CDR3 length equals 13 residues. CDR3 protein: CAVYRGSNQPQHF. CDR3 DNA sequence: TGTGCCGTATACAGGGGAAGCAATCAGCCCCAGCATTTT.

This chain links TRBV7-2 with TRBJ2-7, with 7 bases matching TRBD1. Unmatched junction bases numbered 6, after V lost 4 bases and J lost 3 bases. CDR1 is SGHTA, CDR2 FQGNSA, per germline. The CDR3 length is 14 residues. CDR3 sequence (DNA): TGTGCCAGCAGCTGGAAAGGGGACAGCTACGAGCAGTACTTC. Its translation: CASSWKGDSYEQYF.